This T cell receptor (beta chain) appears in the sequencing data of a study of T cells in localized non-small cell lung cancer. Study results and caveats: Measurement of T cell clonality placed uninvolved adjacent lung highest, above the level in tumor. In adjacent lung appeared a median about 58 of the top 100 tumor clones.

Clones were read by immunoSEQ multiplex PCR, and TCRdb kept only the in-frame ones, dropping some. Altogether about 17,000 clones are present, more than 70% being singletons, with the ten largest covering about a third. A note on this clone: Its antigen is currently unknown.

CDR1 and CDR2 from the germline V gene are SGHRS and YFSETQ. The CDR3 has 14 residues. With 4 bases clipped from V and 3 bases from J, the junction kept 5 bases outside the gene matches. The chain uses TRBV5-1 and TRBJ2-7, with 9 bases fitting TRBD1. This specimen was peripheral blood, taken before any cancer treatment. The TCR was taken from a male donor older than 55 with stage III lung adenocarcinoma. The CDR3 nucleotides are TGCGCCAGCAGCCGGACAGGGGCCAACTACGAGCAGTACTTC. This codes for CASSRTGANYEQYF.